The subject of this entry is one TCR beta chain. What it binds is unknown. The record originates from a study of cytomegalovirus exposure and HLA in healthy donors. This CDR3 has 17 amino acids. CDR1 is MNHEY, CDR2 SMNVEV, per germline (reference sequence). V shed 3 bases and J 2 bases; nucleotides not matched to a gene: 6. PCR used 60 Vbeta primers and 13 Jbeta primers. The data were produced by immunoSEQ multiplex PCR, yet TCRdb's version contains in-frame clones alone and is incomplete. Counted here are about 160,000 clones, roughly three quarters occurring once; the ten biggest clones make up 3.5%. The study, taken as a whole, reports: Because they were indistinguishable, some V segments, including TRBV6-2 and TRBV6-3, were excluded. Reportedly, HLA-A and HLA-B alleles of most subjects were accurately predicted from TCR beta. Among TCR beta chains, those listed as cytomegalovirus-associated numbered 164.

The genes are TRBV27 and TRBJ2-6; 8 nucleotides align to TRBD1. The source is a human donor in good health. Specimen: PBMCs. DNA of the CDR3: TGTGCCAGCAGTTTGACAGGGGTTGGCCCTGGGGCCAACGTCCTGACTTTC. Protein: CASSLTGVGPGANVLTF.